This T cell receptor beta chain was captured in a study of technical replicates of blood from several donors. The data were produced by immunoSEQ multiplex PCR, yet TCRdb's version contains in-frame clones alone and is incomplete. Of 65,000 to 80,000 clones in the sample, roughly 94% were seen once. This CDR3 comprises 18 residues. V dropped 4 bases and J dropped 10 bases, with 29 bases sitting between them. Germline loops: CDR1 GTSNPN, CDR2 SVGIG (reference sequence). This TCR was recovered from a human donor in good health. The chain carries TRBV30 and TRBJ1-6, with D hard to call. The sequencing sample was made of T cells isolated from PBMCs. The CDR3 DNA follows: TGTGCCTGGACCATGGGGTGGACCAAACCCGACGGAGGATCACCCCTCCACTTT. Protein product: CAWTMGWTKPDGGSPLHF.